These 29 T cell receptor beta chains share one sample of origin, sequenced in a study of blood T cell repertoires in COVID-19. Assay: immunoSEQ multiplex PCR; the TCRdb copy retains only in-frame clones and omits some. This sample carries 110,000 or so clones, about 90% of them seen once, and the ten largest clones take approximately 8%. The specimen was peripheral blood. The receptors stem from a man between 65 and 85 years old who had recovered from COVID-19.

The V gene is TRBV7-9, the J gene TRBJ1-3, with D hard to call. V was pared by 7 bases and J by 4 bases, with 14 bases between. Per the germline V gene, CDR1 is SEHNR and CDR2 is FQNEAQ (reference sequence). The CDR3 totals 14 residues. The CDR3 DNA is TGTGCCAGCACCCTTTCTATAGTCGGAAACACCATATATTTT. As protein: CASTLSIVGNTIYF.

This chain connects TRBV10-3 to TRBJ2-2; D might be TRBD2 (6 bases). With 6 bases removed from V and 3 bases from J, the gap between germline ends came to 14 bases. The CDR3 covers 15 residues. CDR1 is ENHRY, CDR2 SYGVKD, per germline. The CDR3 reads CAIRTGLLDTGELFF. DNA for the CDR3: TGTGCCATCAGGACCGGACTACTCGACACCGGGGAGCTGTTTTTT.

This chain uses TRBV19 with TRBJ1-6; maybe TRBD1 (5 bases). The CDR3 extends over 14 amino acids. V gave up 4 bases and J gave up 4 bases, with 8 bases separating them. Germline CDR1 is LNHDA and CDR2 is SQIVND (reference sequence). CDR3 amino acids: CASSTRQYNSPLHF. The DNA for the CDR3 is TGTGCCAGTAGTACCCGACAGTATAATTCACCCCTCCACTTT.

The chain is built from TRBV27 and TRBJ1-2; 8 bases map to TRBD1. In germline, CDR1 is MNHEY, CDR2 SMNVEV (reference sequence). The CDR3 sequence is 13 residues long. The V gene end was trimmed by 5 bases and the J gene end by 8 bases; junction bases not matched to a gene: 7. CDR3 sequence (DNA): TGTGCCAGCAGTCCGCTCGGACAGGGCGGCTACACCTTC. Translation: CASSPLGQGGYTF.

In this sample, this clone turned up a few times. The gene calls are TRBV6-5 and TRBJ2-7; maybe TRBD1 (5 bases). CDR3 length: 11 amino acids. V lost 7 bases, J lost 2 bases, and 6 bases lay in between. CDR1 and CDR2 (germline): MNHEY, SVGAGI. The CDR3 reads CASTQAYEQYF. The CDR3 DNA reads TGTGCCAGCACACAGGCCTACGAGCAGTACTTC.

This chain joins TRBV30 and TRBJ1-1; D perhaps matches TRBD1 (6 bases). Germline V gives CDR1 GTSNPN, CDR2 SVGIG (reference sequence). V lost 0 bases, J lost 5 bases, and 16 bases lay in between. The CDR3 loop spans 15 amino acids. The CDR3 DNA reads as TGTGCCTGGAGTGTATCCGGGACAAGAAGGACTGAAGCTTTCTTT. This codes for CAWSVSGTRRTEAFF.

V and J are TRBV24-1 and TRBJ2-5; 9 bases fit TRBD2. The CDR3 loop spans 14 amino acids. The germline V gene encodes CDR1 KGHDR and CDR2 SFDVKD. The trim removed 5 bases at V and 3 bases at J, leaving 3 bases unmatched. The CDR3 loop reads CATSASGTEETQYF. CDR3 coding DNA: TGTGCCACCAGTGCTAGCGGGACAGAAGAGACCCAGTACTTC.

The J gene is TRBJ2-7, the V gene TRBV29-1; D may be TRBD1 (6 bases). From germline, CDR1 is SQVTM and CDR2 ANQGSEA. The CDR3 has 13 amino acids. V shed 7 bases and J shed 5 bases, with 18 bases lying between them. The CDR3 region has the DNA TGCAGCGCCACAACAGGGCCCCCCAACGAGCAGTACTTC. It translates to CSATTGPPNEQYF.

The V gene is TRBV4-2, the J gene TRBJ2-2, with 12 positions matching TRBD2. With V trimmed by 1 base and J by 2 bases, 2 bases remained unmatched. Germline V gene sequence: CDR1 LGHNA, CDR2 YNFKEQ. There are 17 residues in the CDR3. DNA for the CDR3: TGTGCCAGCAGCCAAGGACTAGCGGGGGCCAACACCGGGGAGCTGTTTTTT. Its protein is CASSQGLAGANTGELFF.

This rearrangement joins TRBV6-5 to TRBJ1-1; the D gene is possibly TRBD1 (6 bases). V lost 6 bases and J lost 5, with 16 bases in between. CDR1 and CDR2 (germline): MNHEY, SVGAGI. The length of the CDR3 is 14 residues. CDR3 region: CASRALRGGTEAFF. The CDR3 nucleotides are TGTGCCAGCAGAGCCCTCAGGGGAGGGACTGAAGCTTTCTTT.

The rearrangement joins TRBV19 to TRBJ1-1; 9 bases agree with TRBD1. Germline V CDR1 and CDR2: LNHDA, SQIVND (reference sequence). CDR3 length: 18 amino acids. J lost 0 bases, V lost 5 bases, and 13 bases had no gene match. CDR3 protein: CASSARTGVFLLNTEAFF. CDR3 sequence (DNA): TGTGCCAGTAGTGCAAGGACAGGGGTCTTCCTGTTGAACACTGAAGCTTTCTTT.

The rearrangement joins TRBV2 to TRBJ1-5; 9 positions match TRBD1. Germline V gene sequence: CDR1 SNHLY, CDR2 FYNNEI. V lost 6 bases and J lost 3; bases outside the gene matches: 3. The CDR3 has 14 amino acids. Here the CDR3 reads CASSQQGANQPQHF. CDR3 coding DNA: TGTGCCAGCAGCCAACAGGGGGCCAATCAGCCCCAGCATTTT.

This chain joins TRBV10-2 and TRBJ1-4; 9 bases agree with TRBD1. There are 14 residues in the CDR3. Trimming removed 6 bases from V and 2 bases from J; junction bases left unmatched: 1. Germline CDR1 WSHSY, CDR2 SAAADI. The CDR3: CASRGQGTNEKLFF. CDR3 in DNA: TGCGCCAGCAGGGGACAGGGCACTAATGAAAAACTGTTTTTT.

The rearrangement uses TRBV7-9 and TRBJ1-2; 10 nucleotides agree with TRBD1. Germline V gene sequence: CDR1 SEHNR, CDR2 FQNEAQ (reference sequence). The V segment lost 1 base and the J segment 4 bases; nucleotides outside the gene matches: 3. This CDR3 is built from 15 residues. The DNA for the CDR3 is TGTGCCAGCAGCTTAGGACAGGGGGCTGGCTATGGCTACACCTTC. Translation: CASSLGQGAGYGYTF.

This chain links TRBV13 with TRBJ1-1; D not resolved. CDR3 length equals 14 residues. V lost 0 bases to trimming and J lost 4 bases, with 9 bases between them. The germline gives CDR1 PRHDT, CDR2 FYEKMQ (reference sequence). For the CDR3, the DNA is TGTGCCAGCAGCTTAGGGGTCAGTCTCACTGAAGCTTTCTTT. Translation: CASSLGVSLTEAFF.

This chain connects TRBV28 to TRBJ2-3; D may be TRBD2 (7 bases). Germline V gene lookup returns CDR1 MDHEN and CDR2 SYDVKM. Between the trimmed V and J ends, which lost 2 bases and 6 bases, there was a span of 15 bases. This CDR3 comprises 15 residues. The CDR3 DNA follows: TGTGCCAGCAGTTTACGCGGGGGCCCCCGGGATACGCAGTATTTT. Its translation: CASSLRGGPRDTQYF.

The V and J genes are TRBV5-1 and TRBJ1-2; no clear D gene. This CDR3 spans 14 amino acids. V lost 5 bases and J 4 bases, leaving 15 bases between the germline ends. The germline gives CDR1 SGHRS, CDR2 YFSETQ. The CDR3 region has the DNA TGCGCCAGCAGTGATAGTGAGGAAGCCTATGGCTACACCTTC. Protein sequence: CASSDSEEAYGYTF.

J is TRBJ2-1 and V is TRBV28, with 8 bases lining up with TRBD1. The junction had 3 bases not matched to a gene; V was cut back by 1 base and J by 7 bases. The CDR3 extends over 14 amino acids. Germline CDR1 and CDR2: MDHEN and SYDVKM. CDR3 bases: TGTGCCAGCAGTTTATACCAGGGGGCAAATGAGCAGTTCTTC. Residues: CASSLYQGANEQFF.

The gene calls are TRBV11-3 and TRBJ2-3; D ambiguous. There are 13 residues in the CDR3. V was cut by 5 bases and J by 0 bases, with 6 bases left in between. Per germline, CDR1 SGHNT and CDR2 YENEEA. The CDR3 region has the DNA TGTGCCAGCAGCCCCGGGAGCACAGATACGCAGTATTTT. Its protein is CASSPGSTDTQYF.

The chain recombines TRBV24-1 with TRBJ2-7; TRBD1 matches 10 bases. Germline CDR1 reads KGHDR; CDR2 reads SFDVKD. With V trimmed by 7 bases and J by 7 bases, 15 bases remained unmatched. This CDR3 comprises 16 residues. The CDR3 is CATRGKFGTGVWEQYF. In DNA, the CDR3 is TGTGCCACCAGGGGAAAATTCGGGACAGGGGTGTGGGAGCAGTACTTC.

The chain couples TRBV5-1 to TRBJ1-1; D not certain. There are 12 residues in the CDR3. Per the germline V gene, CDR1 is SGHRS and CDR2 is YFSETQ. V dropped 1 base and J dropped 6 bases, with 7 bases sitting between them. The CDR3 reads CASSLYGAEAFF. CDR3 bases: TGCGCCAGCAGCTTGTACGGGGCTGAAGCTTTCTTT.

The chain recombines TRBV6-6 with TRBJ2-7, with 9 bases that match TRBD1. Germline V lookup: CDR1 MNHNY, CDR2 SVGAGI (reference sequence). V dropped 7 bases and J dropped 4; count of bases not matched to a gene: 8. The CDR3 totals 14 residues. CDR3 DNA sequence: TGTGCCAGCATGGGTCTGGACAGGGGATACGAGCAGTACTTC. It is translated as CASMGLDRGYEQYF.

The chain joins TRBV19 to TRBJ2-2; tentatively, D is TRBD2 (5 bases). CDR1 is LNHDA and CDR2 is SQIVND in the germline V gene (reference sequence). This CDR3 spans 14 amino acids. Trimming removed 6 bases from V and 1 base from J, with 9 bases in between. The CDR3 DNA sequence: TGTGCCAGTAGACTAGGGCAGAACACCGGGGAGCTGTTTTTT. It specifies CASRLGQNTGELFF.

The chain links TRBV29-1 to TRBJ2-3; possibly TRBD2 for D (6 bases). The V gene lost 6 bases and the J gene lost 4 bases, with 17 bases spanning the gap. The CDR3 loop spans 14 amino acids. Germline V gene sequence: CDR1 SQVTM, CDR2 ANQGSEA. The chain's CDR3 is CSVGSGGGADTQYF. As DNA, the CDR3 is TGCAGCGTGGGGAGCGGAGGAGGGGCAGATACGCAGTATTTT.

The rearrangement links TRBV7-9 to TRBJ2-1; TRBD1 aligns across 7 bases. The J segment lost 1 base and the V segment lost 3 bases, leaving 3 bases of the junction unmatched. Germline loops: CDR1 SEHNR, CDR2 FQNEAQ (reference sequence). The CDR3 extends over 15 amino acids. CDR3 coding DNA: TGTGCCAGCAGCTTCAGGGGGTCTTCCTACAATGAGCAGTTCTTC. This gives the protein CASSFRGSSYNEQFF. Full variable domain (remainder filled in from reference TRBV7-9 and TRBJ2-1): DTGVSQNPRHKITKRGQNVTFRCDPISEHNRLYWYRQTLGQGPEFLTYFQNEAQLEKSRLLSDRFSAERPKGSFSTLEIQRTEQGDSAMYLCASSFRGSSYNEQFFGPGTRLTVL.

This rearrangement joins TRBV29-1 to TRBJ1-2; D unclear. The V end was cut by 7 bases, the J end by 6 bases, with 24 bases between. Germline CDR1 is SQVTM and CDR2 is ANQGSEA. The CDR3 contains 15 residues. The CDR3 nucleotides are TGCAGCGGACGATTCGGCCCGGGAACCGGGGATGGCTACACCTTC. Its translation is CSGRFGPGTGDGYTF.

The chain recombines TRBV21-1 with TRBJ1-4; TRBD1 is taken as the D call from the table, unchecked against the DNA. TRBV21-1 counts as a pseudogene. The CDR3 is 15 residues long. The CDR3: CAMGDRIATNEKLFF. The CDR3 nucleotides are TGTGCCATGGGCGACAGGATTGCAACTAATGAAAAACTGTTTTTT.

The chain combines TRBV6-5 with TRBJ2-2, with TRBD1 matching 9 bases. The CDR3 runs 15 residues. Per the germline V gene, CDR1 is MNHEY and CDR2 is SVGAGI. Trimming took 8 bases from V and 4 from J; bases not matched to a gene: 8. The chain's CDR3 is CASGRTGVATGELFF. In nucleotides, the CDR3 is TGTGCCAGCGGAAGGACAGGGGTTGCCACCGGGGAGCTGTTTTTT.

The chain joins TRBV4-1 to TRBJ2-2; D perhaps matches TRBD1 (5 bases). The length of the CDR3 is 15 residues. The V end was cut by 1 base, the J end by 3 bases, with 9 bases between. The germline gives CDR1 MGHRA, CDR2 YSYEKL. The CDR3 DNA follows: TGCGCCAGCAGCCAAGCGGACACCTACACCGGGGAGCTGTTTTTT. It translates to CASSQADTYTGELFF.